The rows below give T cell receptor beta chains drawn from one sample of a study of radiotherapy plus CTLA-4 blockade in lung cancer. TCRdb keeps only in-frame clones here, not all; method: immunoSEQ multiplex PCR. The table shows tens of thousands of clones, with 65% to 85% occurring only once. The specimen was peripheral blood, collected from a patient treated with radiotherapy plus ipilimumab. All receptors come from a human donor with non-small cell lung cancer whose response to radiotherapy plus ipilimumab could not be evaluated. Both conserved end residues are part of each CDR3. Fields, in order: D gene, J gene, V gene, clone size, CDR3 protein, CDR3 DNA. A D gene is named only where the DNA matches it firmly. The size field is filled for only some rows; it gives once, few, many or a size class.

>.|TRBJ2-3|TRBV28|.
CASRTVSTGTQYF
TGTGCCAGCCGGACAGTTTCTACGGGTACGCAGTATTTT
>TRBD2|TRBJ2-7|TRBV11-3|.
CASSLGGGSGGSYEQYF
TGTGCCAGCAGCTTAGGCGGCGGGAGTGGAGGTTCCTACGAGCAGTACTTC
>.|TRBJ2-5|TRBV5-1|.
CASSSTGTPQETQYF
TGCGCCAGCAGCTCAACCGGGACACCCCAAGAGACCCAGTACTTC
>TRBD2|TRBJ2-7|TRBV5-1|few
CASSQTSGRARVYEQYF
TGCGCCAGCAGCCAGACTAGCGGGAGGGCCCGTGTCTACGAGCAGTACTTC
>.|TRBJ1-4|TRBV4-3|few
CASSPMTGVEKLFF
TGCGCCAGCAGCCCGATGACAGGAGTAGAAAAACTGTTTTTT
>TRBD1|TRBJ1-1|TRBV6-5|.
CASSPTGNMNTEAFF
TGTGCCAGCAGCCCGACAGGGAACATGAACACTGAAGCTTTCTTT
>TRBD2|TRBJ2-5|TRBV5-1|.
CASSLTSGEETQYF
TGCGCCAGCAGCTTGACTAGCGGGGAAGAGACCCAGTACTTC
>TRBD1|TRBJ2-5|TRBV9|.
CASSVGQGRETQYF
TGTGCCAGCAGCGTAGGACAGGGCCGAGAGACCCAGTACTTC
>.|TRBJ2-7|TRBV7-9|.
CASSLPGTHYTGSYEQYF
TGTGCCAGCAGCTTACCCGGGACACATTACACCGGCTCCTACGAGCAGTACTTC
>TRBD1|TRBJ2-7|TRBV4-3|.
CASSHGTGGSEQYF
TGCGCCAGCAGCCACGGGACAGGGGGAAGTGAGCAGTACTTC
>.|TRBJ1-4|TRBV5-5|.
CASSLATNEKLFF
TGTGCCAGCAGCTTGGCTACTAATGAAAAACTGTTTTTT
>.|TRBJ1-4|TRBV30|.
CAWNWVTGSNEKLFF
TGTGCCTGGAATTGGGTAACAGGGTCTAATGAAAAACTGTTTTTT
>.|TRBJ1-2|TRBV5-3|.
CARSSTGLFNYGYTF
TGTGCCAGAAGTTCTACAGGGCTCTTTAACTATGGCTACACCTTC
>.|TRBJ1-1|TRBV5-1|.
CASSFHRAGTEAFF
TGCGCCAGCAGCTTCCACAGGGCAGGCACTGAAGCTTTCTTT
>TRBD1|TRBJ2-5|TRBV19|.
CASSINRGKETQYF
TGTGCCAGTAGTATTAACAGGGGGAAAGAGACCCAGTACTTC
>.|TRBJ2-7|TRBV5-1|.
CASSFYEAYEQYF
TGCGCCAGCAGCTTCTACGAGGCCTACGAGCAGTACTTC
>.|TRBJ2-7|TRBV28|.
CASSLWQGYEQYF
TGTGCCAGCAGTTTGTGGCAGGGCTACGAGCAGTACTTC